This T cell receptor (beta chain) emerged from a study of blood T cell repertoires in COVID-19. Study summary: The analysed material was cDNA or gDNA that came from T cells, B-cell-depleted T cells, or PBMCs.

Sequencing was performed with immunoSEQ multiplex PCR; in TCRdb, only in-frame clones are kept and a portion is missing. Altogether 250,000 to 300,000 clones are present, about 70% being singletons, with the ten largest covering about 3%. CDR3 length: 15 residues. Germline V lookup: CDR1 MNHEY, CDR2 SVGAGI. The V end was cut by 0 bases, the J end by 0 bases, with 8 bases between. In this sample, this clone turned up many times. This specimen includes other DNA sequences encoding the same CDR3. This chain uses TRBV6-5 with TRBJ1-1; D is unclear. The sequencing input was peripheral blood. The TCR was taken from a woman older than 75 with acute or convalescent COVID-19. CDR3 nucleotide sequence: TGTGCCAGCAGTTACTCCTGGGAGCTGAACACTGAAGCTTTCTTT. Protein: CASSYSWELNTEAFF.